This T cell receptor beta chain was captured in a study of CD8 T cells in Susac syndrome. At the level of the study: When blood was drawn, the patients with Susac syndrome were therapy-naive, on corticosteroids, or on intravenous immunoglobulin alone.

Reverse transcription of about 0.45 to 1 ug RNA was carried out with random hexamers. A multiplex approach, immunoSEQ multiplex PCR, amplified TCR beta CDR3 across 54 Vbeta and 13 Jbeta. TCRdb re-derived calls from the immunoSEQ multiplex PCR reads in MiXCR, one entry per CDR3 protein. The table has 65,000 to 100,000 distinct CDR3 sequences, approximately 96% seen once. V dropped 0 bases and J dropped 4 bases, with 10 bases sitting between them. Per the germline V gene, CDR1 is SQVTM and CDR2 is ANQGSEA. The CDR3 runs to 14 residues. Specimen: CD8+ T cells from PBMCs. This clonotype was obtained from a human donor with Susac syndrome. The chain links TRBV29-1 to TRBJ1-3; no clear D. Written as DNA, the CDR3 is TGCAGCGTTGAAGATATTGGAGCGGGAAACACCATATATTTT. Its translation is CSVEDIGAGNTIYF.